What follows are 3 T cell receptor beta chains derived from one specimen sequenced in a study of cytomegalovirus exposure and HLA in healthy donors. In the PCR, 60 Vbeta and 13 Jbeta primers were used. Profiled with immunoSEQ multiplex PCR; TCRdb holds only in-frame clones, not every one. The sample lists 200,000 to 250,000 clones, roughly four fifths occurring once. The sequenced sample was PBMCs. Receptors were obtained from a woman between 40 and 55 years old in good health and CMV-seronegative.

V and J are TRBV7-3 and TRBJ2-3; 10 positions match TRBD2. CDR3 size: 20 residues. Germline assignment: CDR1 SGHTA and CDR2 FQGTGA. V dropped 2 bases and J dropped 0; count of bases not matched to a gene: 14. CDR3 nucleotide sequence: TGTGCCAGCAGCTTAGGGCCCCTAGCGGGGGTAAAGCCTAGCACAGATACGCAGTATTTT. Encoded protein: CASSLGPLAGVKPSTDTQYF.

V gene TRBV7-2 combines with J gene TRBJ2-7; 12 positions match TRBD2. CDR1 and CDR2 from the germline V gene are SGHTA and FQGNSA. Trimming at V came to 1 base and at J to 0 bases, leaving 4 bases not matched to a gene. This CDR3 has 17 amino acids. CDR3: CASSLGLAGDHSYEQYF. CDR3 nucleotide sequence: TGTGCCAGCAGCTTAGGACTAGCGGGGGACCACTCCTACGAGCAGTACTTC.

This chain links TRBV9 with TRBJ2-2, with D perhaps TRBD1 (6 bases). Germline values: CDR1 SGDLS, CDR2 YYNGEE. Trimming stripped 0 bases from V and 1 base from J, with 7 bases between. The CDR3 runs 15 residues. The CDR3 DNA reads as TGTGCCAGCAGCGTAGTACAGGGGAACACCGGGGAGCTGTTTTTT. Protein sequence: CASSVVQGNTGELFF. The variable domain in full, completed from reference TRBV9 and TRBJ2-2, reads DSGVTQTPKHLITATGQRVTLRCSPRSGDLSVYWYQQSLDQGLQFLIQYYNGEERAKGNILERFSAQQFPDLHSELNLSSLELGDSALYFCASSVVQGNTGELFFGEGSRLTVL.